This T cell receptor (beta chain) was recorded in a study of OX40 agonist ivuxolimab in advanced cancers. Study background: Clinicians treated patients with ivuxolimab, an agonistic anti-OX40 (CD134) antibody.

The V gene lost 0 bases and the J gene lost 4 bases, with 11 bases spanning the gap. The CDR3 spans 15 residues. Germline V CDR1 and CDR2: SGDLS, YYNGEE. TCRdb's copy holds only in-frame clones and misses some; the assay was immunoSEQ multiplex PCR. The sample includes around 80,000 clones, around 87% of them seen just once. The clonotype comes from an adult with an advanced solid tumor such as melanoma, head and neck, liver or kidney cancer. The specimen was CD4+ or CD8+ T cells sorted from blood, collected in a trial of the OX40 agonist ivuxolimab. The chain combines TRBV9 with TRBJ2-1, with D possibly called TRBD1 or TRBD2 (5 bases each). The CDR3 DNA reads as TGTGCCAGCAGCGTAGATTCGGGACGATACAATGAGCAGTTCTTC. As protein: CASSVDSGRYNEQFF. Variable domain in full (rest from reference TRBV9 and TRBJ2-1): DSGVTQTPKHLITATGQRVTLRCSPRSGDLSVYWYQQSLDQGLQFLIQYYNGEERAKGNILERFSAQQFPDLHSELNLSSLELGDSALYFCASSVDSGRYNEQFFGPGTRLTVL.